This T cell receptor (beta chain) was profiled in a study of human T cells and chemical hapten exposure. Overall study: Diphenylcyclopropenone was applied weekly to patients' scalps across the roughly 24-week study.

Using its own MiXCR run on the RACE reads, TCRdb lists one record per CDR3 protein. The top ten hold roughly 7.3% of the sample, which has about 43,000 distinct CDR3 sequences, less than 4% seen once. V dropped 8 bases and J dropped 7 bases, with 11 bases sitting between them. This CDR3 has 12 amino acids. The time point here: patch test 2, 6 weeks after DPC sensitization. Treatment here: therapeutic diphenylcyclopropenone sensitization with weekly scalp DPC. The chain joins TRBV12-3 or TRBV12-4 to TRBJ2-2; D is possibly TRBD2 (5 bases). This sample comprised whole blood, obtained in connection with sensitization to the hapten diphenylcyclopropenone (DPC). The sequence derives from a man in his forties with alopecia areata. Some clones in this sample may be carry-over from other donors' samples. CDR3 loop: CASGRSVGELFF. The CDR3 nucleotides are TGTGCCAGCGGGAGATCGGTCGGGGAGCTGTTTTTT.